This entry lists 9 T cell receptor beta chains sequenced from one sample in a study of blood T cell repertoires in COVID-19. Generated by immunoSEQ multiplex PCR, the TCRdb table keeps only in-frame clones and is missing some. The repertoire holds more than 50,000 clones, with approximately 91% as singletons. Source material: peripheral blood. All receptors come from a human donor in a cohort sampled during active COVID-19.

The rearrangement links TRBV28 to TRBJ2-3, with 8 bases identical to TRBD2. The germline CDR1 and CDR2 sequences are MDHEN and SYDVKM. The CDR3 is made up of 15 amino acids. V was pared by 6 bases and J by 2 bases, with 7 bases of the junction left unmatched. The CDR3 loop is CASSTSGSNTDTQYF. The CDR3, as DNA: TGTGCCAGCAGCACGAGCGGGAGTAACACAGATACGCAGTATTTT.

This clone appeared once. The chain carries TRBV9 and TRBJ2-3, with D possibly being TRBD1 (6 bases). The V gene's germline CDR1 is SGDLS and CDR2 YYNGEE. This CDR3 region has 15 residues. Trimming stripped 3 bases from V and 6 bases from J, with 17 bases between. The CDR3 protein is CASSGGLMRGDTQYF. Here the CDR3 DNA reads TGTGCCAGCAGCGGAGGGCTAATGAGGGGGGATACGCAGTATTTT.

The chain recombines TRBV2 with TRBJ2-2, with 8 bases aligning to TRBD1. The CDR3 sequence is 15 residues long. J lost 0 bases, V lost 6 bases, and 3 bases had no gene match. Germline loops: CDR1 SNHLY, CDR2 FYNNEI. CDR3 in amino acids: CASRGQGANTGELFF. CDR3 bases: TGTGCCAGCAGAGGACAGGGAGCGAACACCGGGGAGCTGTTTTTT.

The chain links TRBV10-3 to TRBJ2-5; 8 bases are a match to TRBD2. V gave up 3 bases and J gave up 5 bases; unmatched junction bases: 5. Germline V gene sequence: CDR1 ENHRY, CDR2 SYGVKD. The CDR3 runs 14 residues. In DNA, the CDR3 is TGTGCCATCAGTGACCGGGAGGGAGTGGAGACCCAGTACTTC. Its protein is CAISDREGVETQYF.

This rearrangement joins TRBV4-3 to TRBJ2-7; 7 bases are a match to TRBD1. The CDR3 consists of 15 residues. J gave up 3 bases and V 2 bases, and 7 bases lay outside the gene matches. CDR1 and CDR2 (germline): LGHNA, YSLEER. Here the CDR3 reads CASSQNPGQHYEQYF. In DNA, the CDR3 is TGCGCCAGCAGCCAAAATCCGGGACAGCACTACGAGCAGTACTTC.

V is TRBV5-4 and J is TRBJ1-2; no definite D call. Trimming pared 0 bases from V and 4 bases from J, leaving 19 bases between. Germline V lookup: CDR1 SGHNT, CDR2 YYREEE (reference sequence). The CDR3 length is 17 residues. The chain's CDR3 is CASSLEPGSRGPYGYTF. CDR3 DNA: TGTGCCAGCAGCTTGGAGCCCGGGAGCCGGGGTCCCTATGGCTACACCTTC.

The chain recombines TRBV9 with TRBJ2-1, with TRBD2 as a possible D gene (6 bases). CDR1 and CDR2 (germline): SGDLS, YYNGEE. This CDR3 contains 14 residues. V lost 0 bases to trimming and J lost 7 bases, with 11 bases between them. This CDR3 is CASSVGPGRNEQFF. In DNA form, the CDR3 reads TGTGCCAGCAGCGTAGGCCCAGGGAGGAATGAGCAGTTCTTC.

This chain uses TRBV28 with TRBJ1-1, with a tentative D call TRBD1 (6 bases). Germline lookup yields CDR1 MDHEN and CDR2 SYDVKM. This CDR3 is built from 14 residues. The V gene lost 8 bases and the J gene lost 5 bases, with 18 bases spanning the gap. The CDR3 region is CASPPRGKGTEAFF. DNA of the CDR3: TGTGCCAGCCCTCCCAGGGGCAAGGGGACTGAAGCTTTCTTT.

The genes are TRBV25-1 and TRBJ1-2; D unclear. The CDR3 contains 14 residues. V was pared by 2 bases and J by 3 bases, with 10 bases between. Germline V gene sequence: CDR1 MGHDK, CDR2 SYGVNS. The DNA for the CDR3 is TGTGCCAGCAGTGAAGCGGGAGGTTACTATGGCTACACCTTC. Amino acid sequence: CASSEAGGYYGYTF.